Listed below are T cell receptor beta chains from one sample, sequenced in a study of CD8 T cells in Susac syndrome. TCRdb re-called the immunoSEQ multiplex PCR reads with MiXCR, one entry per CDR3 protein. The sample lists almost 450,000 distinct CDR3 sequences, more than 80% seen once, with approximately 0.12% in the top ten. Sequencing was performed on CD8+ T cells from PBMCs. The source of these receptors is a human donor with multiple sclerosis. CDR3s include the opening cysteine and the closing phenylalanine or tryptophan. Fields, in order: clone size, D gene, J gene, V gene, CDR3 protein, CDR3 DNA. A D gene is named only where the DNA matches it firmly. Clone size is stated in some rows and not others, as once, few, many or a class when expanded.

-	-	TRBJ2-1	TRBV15	CATSRVPPGSYNEQFF	TGTGCCACCAGCAGAGTTCCGCCGGGCTCCTACAATGAGCAGTTCTTC
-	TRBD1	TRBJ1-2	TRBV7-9	CASSARQGEGYGYTF	TGTGCCAGCAGCGCCCGACAGGGCGAAGGCTATGGCTACACCTTC
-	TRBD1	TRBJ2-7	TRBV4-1	CASSQSDRGLSEQYF	TGCGCCAGCAGCCAATCTGACAGGGGGCTGAGTGAGCAGTACTTC
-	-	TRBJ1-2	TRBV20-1	CSARTVGNYGYTF	TGCAGTGCTAGGACTGTCGGGAACTATGGCTACACCTTC
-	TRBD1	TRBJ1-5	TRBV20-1	CSALGQGGNQPQHF	TGCAGTGCCTTGGGACAGGGTGGCAATCAGCCCCAGCATTTT
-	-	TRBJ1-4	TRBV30	CAWTPWQGNEKLFF	TGTGCCTGGACCCCCTGGCAGGGAAATGAAAAACTGTTTTTT
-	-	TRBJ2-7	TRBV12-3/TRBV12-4	CASSFGSWEQYF	TGTGCCAGCAGTTTTGGATCTTGGGAGCAGTACTTC
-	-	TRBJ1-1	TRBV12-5	CASGLVLTELNTEAFF	TGTGCTAGTGGTTTGGTACTAACGGAGCTTAACACTGAAGCTTTCTTT
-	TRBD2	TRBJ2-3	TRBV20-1	CSAMGTSGSEGRADTQYF	TGCAGTGCTATGGGGACTAGCGGGAGCGAAGGTCGTGCAGATACGCAGTATTTT
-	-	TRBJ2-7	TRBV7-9	CASSLAEEGIYEQYF	TGTGCCAGCAGCTTAGCAGAGGAGGGTATCTACGAGCAGTACTTC
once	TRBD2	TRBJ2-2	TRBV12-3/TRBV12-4	CASSTYTHVVAGGPKTGELFF	TGTGCCAGCAGTACTTATACCCATGTAGTAGCGGGAGGGCCCAAAACCGGGGAGCTGTTTTTT
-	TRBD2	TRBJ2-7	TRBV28	CASSLARERLSSYEQYF	TGTGCCAGCAGTCTTGCGCGGGAGAGGCTGAGCTCCTACGAGCAGTACTTC
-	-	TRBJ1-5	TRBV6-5	CASTQGINQPQHF	TGTGCCAGCACTCAAGGGATTAATCAGCCCCAGCATTTT
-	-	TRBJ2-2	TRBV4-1	CASSQDGSELFF	TGCGCCAGCAGCCAAGACGGTTCTGAGCTGTTTTTT
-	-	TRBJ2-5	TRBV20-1	CSAETRTIQETQYF	TGCAGTGCAGAGACCCGGACAATACAAGAGACCCAGTACTTC
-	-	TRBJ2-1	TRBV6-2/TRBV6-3	CASSSPEAGVNEQFF	TGTGCCAGCAGCTCCCCGGAGGCAGGGGTGAATGAGCAGTTCTTC
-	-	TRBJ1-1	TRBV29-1	CSVRPLSSTEAFF	TGCAGCGTGCGCCCTTTGAGTTCAACTGAAGCTTTCTTT
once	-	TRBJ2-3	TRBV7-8	CASSLPRVTDTQYF	TGTGCCAGCAGCCTCCCACGGGTGACAGATACGCAGTATTTT
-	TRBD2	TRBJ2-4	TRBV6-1	CASRTSEGMYIQYF	TGTGCCAGCAGGACTAGCGAAGGCATGTACATTCAGTACTTC
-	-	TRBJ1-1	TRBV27	CASSLLGEGTEAFF	TGTGCCAGCAGCCTCTTGGGGGAGGGAACTGAAGCTTTCTTT
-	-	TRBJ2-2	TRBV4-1	CASSRQPNTGELFF	TGCGCCAGCAGCCGCCAGCCTAACACCGGGGAGCTGTTTTTT
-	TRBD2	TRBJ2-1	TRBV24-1	CATSDPLLNVVGQPGPGGDEQFF	TGTGCCACCAGTGATCCATTATTGAATGTGGTAGGACAGCCGGGACCCGGGGGGGATGAGCAGTTCTTC
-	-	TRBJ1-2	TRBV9	CASSVTSEGYTF	TGTGCCAGCAGCGTCACGAGCGAGGGCTACACCTTC
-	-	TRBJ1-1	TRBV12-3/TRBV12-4	CASSTGTAGGAFF	TGTGCCAGCAGCACCGGGACTGCCGGGGGGGCTTTCTTT
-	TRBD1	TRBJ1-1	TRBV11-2	CASSLYWEGTDDMNTEAFF	TGTGCCAGCAGCTTATACTGGGAGGGGACAGACGACATGAACACTGAAGCTTTCTTT
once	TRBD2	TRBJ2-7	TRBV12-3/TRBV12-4	CASSFAGGDEQYF	TGTGCCAGCAGTTTTGCGGGGGGGGACGAGCAGTACTTC
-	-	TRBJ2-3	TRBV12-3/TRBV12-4	CASRSYRGGTDTQYF	TGTGCCAGCAGAAGTTACCGAGGTGGCACAGATACGCAGTATTTT
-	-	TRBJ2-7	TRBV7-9	CASSWTGSNYEQYF	TGTGCCAGCAGCTGGACGGGGTCGAACTACGAGCAGTACTTC
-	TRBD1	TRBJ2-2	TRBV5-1	CASSFNRGQVDTGELFF	TGCGCCAGCAGCTTCAACAGGGGGCAGGTAGACACCGGGGAGCTGTTTTTT